This paragraph reports one TCR beta chain. Possible read error: a much larger clone is one base away. A read error is likely, as this CDR3 ends without the conserved phenylalanine or tryptophan. The sample originates from a study of patients and donors after allogeneic stem cell transplantation. CDR1 and CDR2 (germline): LGHNA, YSLEER. Between the trimmed V and J ends, which lost 4 bases and 5 bases, there was a span of 12 bases. The CDR3 consists of 14 residues. TCRdb re-analysed the RT-PCR reads in MiXCR, keeping a single row per CDR3 protein. The table includes about 960,000 distinct CDR3 sequences, approximately 18% detected once.

The sequence came from a human donor who was either an allogeneic HSCT recipient or a stem cell or donor lymphocyte infusion donor (not recorded which). It is not recorded whose cells these are; they may come from a transplant donor. V gene TRBV4-3 combines with J gene TRBJ2-1; D possibly corresponds to TRBD1 (5 bases). Sequencing input: blood, either unsorted or a sorted T cell fraction (not recorded which). Here the CDR3 reads CASSLAQVNNEQFI. CDR3 DNA sequence: TGCGCCAGCAGCCTGGCACAGGTGAACAATGAGCAGTTCATC.